This TCR beta chain emerged from a study of blood T cell repertoires in COVID-19. Overall study context: There were acute and convalescent COVID-19 samples, and they came from the United States, Italy and Spain. Nucleic acid was either cDNA or gDNA, and it came from T cells, B-cell-depleted T cells, or PBMCs.

V gave up 3 bases and J gave up 4 bases; unmatched junction bases: 16. Per germline, CDR1 SGHTA and CDR2 FQGTGA. This CDR3 comprises 19 residues. The data were produced by immunoSEQ multiplex PCR, yet TCRdb's version contains in-frame clones alone and is incomplete. This sample has 80,000 to 95,000 clones, with about 89% found just once. The TCR originated in a human donor in a cohort sampled during active COVID-19. Sequenced: peripheral blood. The chain carries TRBV7-3 and TRBJ1-2, with TRBD1 matching over 11 bases. The CDR3 loop is CASSFEPGQGVGSSYGYTF. Written as DNA, the CDR3 is TGTGCCAGCAGCTTCGAACCGGGACAGGGGGTAGGGAGTAGCTATGGCTACACCTTC.